Described below is a single T cell receptor (beta chain) sequence and its context. Generated by immunoSEQ multiplex PCR, the TCRdb table keeps only in-frame clones and is missing some. This sample has about 330,000 clones, with under 90% found just once. The source of the sample is a study of Ad26.COV2.S vaccination and SARS-CoV-2 variants. Study-wide background: In the COV1001 trial, the donor was in the Ad26.COV2.S arm. Recipients of Ad26.COV2.S got it intramuscularly, once or twice 56 days apart.

Treatment in this sample: around 19 received Ad26.COV2.S at low or high dose, single or two shots; 5 received placebo; per-sample allocation not given. Material that was analyzed had been drawn on day 63 after the first vaccine or placebo injection. The sequencing here drew on peripheral blood, taken in a trial of Ad26.COV2.S vaccine versus placebo. The receptor's source is a person aged 18-60 years who received the Ad26.COV2.S COVID-19 vaccine or a placebo.

CDR3 in amino acids: CASSSWGAANQETQYF. The DNA for the CDR3 is TGTGCCAGCAGCTCCTGGGGGGCAGCCAACCAAGAGACCCAGTACTTC. The chain joins TRBV7-6 to TRBJ2-5; D assignment may be TRBD1 or TRBD2 (6 bases each). With 4 bases removed from V and 0 bases from J, the gap between germline ends came to 15 bases. Germline V CDR1 and CDR2: SGHVS, FNYEAQ. The CDR3 is 16 residues long.